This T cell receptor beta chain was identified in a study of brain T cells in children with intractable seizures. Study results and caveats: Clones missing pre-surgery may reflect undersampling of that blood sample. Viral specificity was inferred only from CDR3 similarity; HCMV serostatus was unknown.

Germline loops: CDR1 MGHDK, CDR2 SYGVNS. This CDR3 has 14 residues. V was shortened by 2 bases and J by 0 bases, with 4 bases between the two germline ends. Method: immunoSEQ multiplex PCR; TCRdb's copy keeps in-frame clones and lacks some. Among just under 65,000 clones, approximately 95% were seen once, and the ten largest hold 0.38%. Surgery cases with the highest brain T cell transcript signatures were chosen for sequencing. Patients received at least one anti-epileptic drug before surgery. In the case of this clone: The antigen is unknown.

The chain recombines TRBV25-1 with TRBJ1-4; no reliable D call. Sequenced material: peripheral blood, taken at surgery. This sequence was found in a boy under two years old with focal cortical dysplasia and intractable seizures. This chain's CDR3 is CASSEGATNEKLFF. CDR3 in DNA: TGTGCCAGCAGTGAAGGGGCAACTAATGAAAAACTGTTTTTT.